This TCR beta chain was identified in a study of blood T cell repertoires in COVID-19. Profiling relied on immunoSEQ multiplex PCR, and the TCRdb table lists in-frame clones only, not all of them. The sample consists of nearly 95,000 clones, roughly 80% of them appearing once. This clone is a singleton in its sample. Germline V gene lookup returns CDR1 LGHDT and CDR2 YNNKEL (reference sequence). The CDR3 totals 13 residues. V lost 3 bases and J lost 4, with 7 bases in between. The sequenced material came from peripheral blood. The gene calls are TRBV3-1 (or the pseudogene TRBV3-2) and TRBJ1-3; D may be TRBD1 (6 bases). This TCR was sampled from a human donor in a cohort sampled during active COVID-19. For the CDR3, the DNA is TGTGCCAGCAGCCAGGGACAAGGAAACACCATATATTTT. Amino acid sequence: CASSQGQGNTIYF.